Presented here are 25 T cell receptor beta chains from one specimen sequenced in a study of T-cell memory formation after mild COVID-19. Via MiXCR, TCRdb re-called the 5' RACE reads, giving one row per CDR3 protein. The table has some 110,000 distinct CDR3 sequences, around 12% seen once. The sequenced sample consisted of PBMCs or a T cell subset sorted from them (not recorded which). The receptors here all came from an adult woman who had mild COVID-19 (a few samples of this study predate the infection). Cell type and time point are not known.

This clonotype occurred a few times. The chain recombines TRBV27 with TRBJ2-1; 11 bases map to TRBD2. The germline V gene encodes CDR1 MNHEY and CDR2 SMNVEV (reference sequence). Trimming cost V 4 bases and J 6 bases; bases outside gene matches: 5. This CDR3 comprises 15 residues. The CDR3 loop reads CASSYGLAGLNEQFF. As DNA, the CDR3 is TGTGCCAGCAGTTATGGACTAGCGGGTCTCAATGAGCAGTTCTTC.

V and J are TRBV20-1 and TRBJ2-2; D is perhaps TRBD2 (7 bases). The V end lost 3 bases, the J end lost 6 bases, and 14 bases lay between the germline ends. The germline V gene has CDR1 DFQATT and CDR2 SNEGSKA (reference sequence). The CDR3 contains 14 residues. CDR3 region: CSASPLGGAGELFF. The CDR3 bases are TGCAGTGCTAGCCCCCTAGGGGGGGCCGGGGAGCTGTTTTTT.

This clonotype was seen a handful of times. The chain is built from TRBV10-3 and TRBJ2-1; tentatively, D is TRBD1 or TRBD2 (5 bases each). V was trimmed by 2 bases and J by 2 bases, leaving 10 bases between them. The CDR3 length is 15 residues. CDR1 is ENHRY and CDR2 is SYGVKD in the germline V gene. The CDR3 DNA sequence: TGTGCCATCAGTGAGGGGACCCCCCCCTACAATGAGCAGTTCTTC. This codes for CAISEGTPPYNEQFF.

This clonotype was detected many times. This chain connects TRBV5-1 to TRBJ2-2; D unclear. Deletions cut 1 base from V and 0 bases from J, with 7 bases between. Germline-derived CDR1 and CDR2 are SGHRS and YFSETQ. The length of the CDR3 is 15 residues. CDR3 region: CASSLIGPNTGELFF. CDR3 coding DNA: TGCGCCAGCAGCTTGATTGGGCCGAACACCGGGGAGCTGTTTTTT.

This clonotype has only a few counts. The genes are TRBV19 and TRBJ2-1, with 7 bases identical to TRBD2. CDR3 length: 16 residues. Germline CDR1 reads LNHDA; CDR2 reads SQIVND (reference sequence). V lost 7 bases, J lost 1 base, and 10 bases stayed unmatched. CDR3 in amino acids: CASTPTSPLSYNEQFF. The CDR3 nucleotides read TGTGCCAGTACCCCGACTAGCCCCTTGTCCTACAATGAGCAGTTCTTC.

The V and J genes are TRBV6-2 or TRBV6-3 and TRBJ1-1; D possibly corresponds to TRBD1 (5 bases). Per the germline V gene, CDR1 is MNHEY and CDR2 is SVGEGT. This CDR3 comprises 18 residues. The V end was cut by 0 bases, the J end by 0 bases, with 17 bases between. The CDR3 protein is CASSYSLEGSGMNTEAFF. The CDR3 DNA is TGTGCCAGCAGTTACTCGCTGGAGGGGTCTGGAATGAACACTGAAGCTTTCTTT.

Notes on this clonotype: The junction differs from germline at one of its ends, possibly a read error. The chain uses TRBV9 and TRBJ1-2; the match to TRBD1 covers 8 bases. In germline, CDR1 is SGDLS, CDR2 YYNGEE. CDR3 size: 14 residues. CDR3 amino acids: CASIVEGTGYGYTF. CDR3 nucleotide sequence: TGTGCCAGCATCGTAGAAGGGACAGGCTATGGCTACACCTTC.

CDR3 nucleotide sequence: TGCAGCGTTGAAGGTGGAGGGGACACCTCCTACGAGCAGTACTTC. Translating gives CSVEGGGDTSYEQYF. The genes are TRBV29-1 and TRBJ2-7; D might be TRBD1 or TRBD2, each matching 6 bases. The V and J ends lost 1 base and 0 bases respectively, with 13 bases between them. There are 15 residues in the CDR3. The germline CDR1 and CDR2 sequences are SQVTM and ANQGSEA.

In this sample, this clonotype turned up a few times. This chain joins TRBV6-1 and TRBJ1-1; D not certain. CDR3 length: 15 residues. Per the germline V gene, CDR1 is MNHNS and CDR2 is SASEGT. Trimming removed 5 bases from V and 1 base from J, with 14 bases in between. The CDR3 reads CASSPPETPNTEAFF. Here the CDR3 DNA reads TGTGCCAGCAGTCCTCCGGAGACACCGAACACTGAAGCTTTCTTT.

V and J are TRBV25-1 and TRBJ2-7, with a possible D match to TRBD1 (6 bases). This CDR3 is built from 12 residues. In germline, CDR1 is MGHDK, CDR2 SYGVNS. The V and J ends lost 4 bases and 2 bases respectively, with 6 bases between them. The CDR3 reads CASSGTAYEQYF. The DNA for the CDR3 is TGTGCCAGCAGTGGGACAGCCTACGAGCAGTACTTC.

DNA for the CDR3: TGCGCCAGCAGCCACCCCGGGGGGATCTACGAGCAGTACTTC. Protein: CASSHPGGIYEQYF. V gene TRBV4-1 combines with J gene TRBJ2-7, with TRBD2 identical over 7 bases. The CDR3 has 14 amino acids. Germline V gene data show CDR1 as MGHRA and CDR2 as YSYEKL. Trimming removed 3 bases from V and 3 bases from J; junction bases left unmatched: 5.

In this sample, this clonotype turned up many times. The chain employs TRBV7-9 and TRBJ2-3; 9 bases match TRBD1. The V segment lost 4 bases and the J segment 4 bases; nucleotides outside the gene matches: 9. Germline V gene data show CDR1 as SEHNR and CDR2 as FQNEAQ (reference sequence). The CDR3 contains 16 residues. CDR3 loop: CASSSTARDRADTQYF. In nucleotides, the CDR3 is TGTGCCAGCAGCTCAACCGCCCGGGACAGGGCAGATACGCAGTATTTT.

This chain uses TRBV7-9 with TRBJ2-7, with TRBD1 as a possible D gene (6 bases). Trimming stripped 5 bases from V and 3 bases from J, with 14 bases between. Germline V CDR1 and CDR2: SEHNR, FQNEAQ (reference sequence). This CDR3 has 14 residues. This chain's CDR3 is CASSPRRTDYEQYF. CDR3 DNA sequence: TGTGCCAGCAGCCCCAGACGGACAGACTACGAGCAGTACTTC.

In this sample, this clonotype turned up a few times. The chain uses TRBV6-2 or TRBV6-3 and TRBJ2-3; D possibly uses TRBD1 or TRBD2 (5 bases each). Germline CDR1 and CDR2: MNHEY and SVGEGT. Trimming cost V 2 bases and J 0 bases, with 15 bases left between them. This CDR3 has 17 residues. CDR3 region: CASSYERGERSTDTQYF. DNA of the CDR3: TGTGCCAGCAGTTACGAACGGGGCGAGAGGAGCACAGATACGCAGTATTTT.

This clonotype was counted between two and nine times. V and J are TRBV4-2 and TRBJ2-3; TRBD2 aligns across 8 bases. Germline V gives CDR1 LGHNA, CDR2 YNFKEQ. Unmatched junction bases numbered 6, after V lost 1 base and J lost 3 bases. The CDR3 loop spans 16 amino acids. The CDR3 region has the DNA TGTGCCAGCAGCCAAGTTTTGCGGGAGGCAACAGATACGCAGTATTTT. It specifies CASSQVLREATDTQYF.

This clonotype was counted a few times. This rearrangement joins TRBV10-2 to TRBJ1-2; no reliable D call. Germline loops: CDR1 WSHSY, CDR2 SAAADI. The length of the CDR3 is 14 residues. V was shortened by 2 bases and J by 3 bases, with 10 bases between the two germline ends. The CDR3: CASSEEEGYYGYTF. In nucleotides, the CDR3 is TGCGCCAGCAGTGAGGAAGAGGGTTACTATGGCTACACCTTC.

This clonotype appeared a few times. V is TRBV27 and J is TRBJ2-1; D perhaps matches TRBD2 (6 bases). Germline V gene lookup returns CDR1 MNHEY and CDR2 SMNVEV (reference sequence). V was cut by 2 bases and J by 4 bases, with 12 bases left in between. CDR3 length: 15 residues. The CDR3 region is CASSLTSGPYNEQFF. Written as DNA, the CDR3 is TGTGCCAGCAGTTTAACCAGCGGGCCTTACAATGAGCAGTTCTTC.

The V gene is TRBV6-5, the J gene TRBJ2-7, with 8 positions matching TRBD2. The CDR3 sequence is 14 residues long. CDR1 is MNHEY and CDR2 is SVGAGI in the germline V gene. Trimming at V came to 8 bases and at J to 1 base, leaving 7 bases not matched to a gene. Here the CDR3 DNA reads TGTGCCAGCCGCGTCACTAGCGGATCCTACGAGCAGTACTTC. As protein: CASRVTSGSYEQYF.

V and J are TRBV12-3 or TRBV12-4 and TRBJ1-1; unclear D gene. This CDR3 is built from 13 residues. V was shortened by 8 bases and J by 6 bases, with 16 bases between the two germline ends. CDR3 in amino acids: CASDSLVGAEAFF. CDR3 coding DNA: TGTGCCAGCGATTCCCTGGTTGGGGCTGAAGCTTTCTTT.

The chain employs TRBV19 and TRBJ1-2; 7 bases align to TRBD1. V gave up 4 bases and J gave up 12 bases; unmatched junction bases: 8. Germline CDR1 and CDR2: LNHDA and SQIVND (reference sequence). The CDR3 sequence is 12 residues long. As DNA, the CDR3 is TGTGCCAGTAGTAACTTACGACAGGGAAACACCTTC. This sequence encodes CASSNLRQGNTF.

The chain recombines TRBV23-1 with TRBJ2-5; 8 bases map to TRBD2. TRBV23-1 is an ORF for which the function is uncertain. The CDR3 runs 14 residues. V lost 6 bases and J lost 5; bases outside the gene matches: 8. The CDR3 reads CASRKGREDETQYF. The CDR3, as DNA: TGCGCCAGCAGGAAGGGGCGGGAGGACGAGACCCAGTACTTC.

This clonotype came up many times. The V call is TRBV20-1, the J call TRBJ2-3; D unclear. V was pared by 5 bases and J by 2 bases, with 2 bases between. This CDR3 has 10 amino acids. The germline CDR1 and CDR2 sequences are DFQATT and SNEGSKA (reference sequence). The CDR3 DNA reads as TGCAGTGCTTCCACAGATACGCAGTATTTT. Translating gives CSASTDTQYF.

This clonotype was found many times. V gene TRBV5-1 combines with J gene TRBJ2-2; 7 positions match TRBD1. CDR3 length: 16 amino acids. Germline CDR1 SGHRS, CDR2 YFSETQ. The V and J ends lost 4 bases and 6 bases, in that order; junction bases with no gene match: 12. CDR3 bases: TGCGCCAGCAGCCCCTGGGACAGCCCAGAAGCCGGGGAGCTGTTTTTT. Protein product: CASSPWDSPEAGELFF.

This clonotype was observed a handful of times. The J gene is TRBJ2-5, the V gene TRBV12-3 or TRBV12-4; D not certain. V was shortened by 6 bases and J by 5 bases, with 19 bases between the two germline ends. This CDR3 has 15 amino acids. The CDR3 loop is CASSRSWEGQETQYF. The CDR3 coding sequence is TGTGCCAGCAGCCGATCTTGGGAAGGCCAGGAGACCCAGTACTTC.

This chain uses TRBV4-3 with TRBJ2-2, with D maybe TRBD2 (5 bases). Germline-derived CDR1 and CDR2 are LGHNA and YSLEER. Deletions cut 1 base from V and 4 bases from J, with 10 bases between. The CDR3 runs 15 residues. CDR3 amino acids: CASSQAGSITGELFF. CDR3 nucleotides: TGCGCCAGCAGCCAAGCGGGGAGTATCACCGGGGAGCTGTTTTTT.